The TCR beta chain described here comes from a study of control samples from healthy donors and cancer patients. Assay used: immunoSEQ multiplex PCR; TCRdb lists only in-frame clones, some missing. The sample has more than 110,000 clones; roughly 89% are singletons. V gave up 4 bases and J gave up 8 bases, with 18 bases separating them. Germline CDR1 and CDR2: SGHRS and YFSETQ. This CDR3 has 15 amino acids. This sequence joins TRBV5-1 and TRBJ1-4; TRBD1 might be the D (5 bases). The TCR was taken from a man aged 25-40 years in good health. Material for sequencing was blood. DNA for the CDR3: TGCGCCAGCAGCCGCGATGAGGGACGGTACGAAAAACTGTTTTTT. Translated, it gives CASSRDEGRYEKLFF.